Following are 31 T cell receptor beta chains from one sample sequenced in a study of blood T cell repertoires in COVID-19. The method was immunoSEQ multiplex PCR; TCRdb's version includes in-frame clones alone and lacks a portion of them. The data hold 200,000 to 300,000 clones, with around 86% observed a single time. The sample comprised peripheral blood. The receptors come from a man aged 35 to 55 who had recovered from COVID-19.

The chain uses TRBV11-3 and TRBJ2-3, with D maybe TRBD2 (5 bases). The CDR3 sequence is 15 residues long. The germline V gene has CDR1 SGHNT and CDR2 YENEEA. The germline V and J ends were trimmed by 3 bases and 1 base, with 11 bases remaining between them. CDR3 sequence (DNA): TGTGCCAGCAGCTTGGGAGCGGAACGCACAGATACGCAGTATTTT. Translation gives CASSLGAERTDTQYF.

The rearrangement links TRBV19 to TRBJ2-3, with 8 bases fitting TRBD1. Germline trimming cut 6 bases from V and 4 bases from J; bases unmatched to any gene: 15. CDR1 and CDR2 from the germline V gene are LNHDA and SQIVND (reference sequence). This CDR3 contains 17 residues. The CDR3 reads CASRFRAGGAAPDTQYF. DNA for the CDR3: TGTGCCAGTAGATTTCGAGCAGGGGGCGCGGCACCAGATACGCAGTATTTT.

V gene TRBV2 combines with J gene TRBJ2-7; 9 bases are shared with TRBD2. The germline gives CDR1 SNHLY, CDR2 FYNNEI. The CDR3 runs 15 residues. V shed 5 bases and J 6 bases; nucleotides not matched to a gene: 11. The CDR3 nucleotides are TGTGCCAGCAGTTTTGATAGCGGGAGAGGTTTCGAGCAGTACTTC. Its protein is CASSFDSGRGFEQYF.

The genes are TRBV7-8 and TRBJ2-7; D unresolved. V was cut by 5 bases and J by 5 bases, with 10 bases left in between. Germline CDR1 and CDR2: SGHVS and FQNEAQ. The CDR3 is made up of 12 amino acids. CDR3 amino acids: CASSPPSDEQYF. In DNA form, the CDR3 reads TGTGCCAGCAGCCCTCCGAGCGACGAGCAGTACTTC. Complete variable domain (other parts from reference TRBV7-8 and TRBJ2-7): GAGVSQSPRYKVAKRGQDVALRCDPISGHVSLFWYQQALGQGPEFLTYFQNEAQLDKSGLPSDRFFAERPEGSVSTLKIQRTQQEDSAVYLCASSPPSDEQYFGPGTRLTVT.

This chain uses TRBV6-1 with TRBJ1-3; D call uncertain. Germline assignment: CDR1 MNHNS and CDR2 SASEGT. CDR3 length: 16 residues. With 2 bases removed from V and 0 bases from J, the gap between germline ends came to 11 bases. The CDR3 is CASSESQTHSGNTIYF. The DNA for the CDR3 is TGTGCCAGCAGTGAATCCCAGACTCACTCTGGAAACACCATATATTTT.

The genes are TRBV7-2 and TRBJ1-2; 12 bases fit TRBD1. J gave up 7 bases and V 5 bases, and 11 bases lay outside the gene matches. The germline V gene has CDR1 SGHTA and CDR2 FQGNSA. CDR3 length: 16 residues. DNA of the CDR3: TGTGCCAGCAGCCGGGGAGGGACAGGGGGCGAGGGTGGCTACACCTTC. It is translated as CASSRGGTGGEGGYTF.

This chain connects TRBV10-3 to TRBJ2-7; tentative D call: TRBD2 (7 bases). Deletions cut 10 bases from V and 0 bases from J, with 22 bases between. Germline CDR1 ENHRY, CDR2 SYGVKD. This CDR3 spans 16 amino acids. The CDR3 DNA reads TGTGCCACTAGGGGGGGAGGCGGGACGGACTCCTACGAGCAGTACTTC. Protein product: CATRGGGGTDSYEQYF.

This chain links TRBV29-1 with TRBJ2-1; D is unclear. V was trimmed by 2 bases and J by 6 bases, leaving 17 bases between them. This CDR3 has 15 amino acids. Germline V lookup: CDR1 SQVTM, CDR2 ANQGSEA. This CDR3 reads CSVENRWSSINEQFF. CDR3 in DNA: TGCAGCGTTGAAAATCGTTGGAGTAGCATCAATGAGCAGTTCTTC.

The V call is TRBV20-1, the J call TRBJ2-3; D gene uncertain. The V end lost 5 bases, the J end lost 7 bases, and 10 bases lay between the germline ends. Germline V gene sequence: CDR1 DFQATT, CDR2 SNEGSKA (reference sequence). The CDR3 has 11 amino acids. The CDR3 DNA sequence: TGCAGTGCTCCCGTGCAGAATACGCAGTATTTT. This translates into CSAPVQNTQYF.

This sequence joins TRBV3-1 (or the pseudogene TRBV3-2) and TRBJ1-4; D is unresolved. The CDR3 is made up of 13 amino acids. Looked up from germline, CDR1 is LGHDT and CDR2 is YNNKEL (reference sequence). With 7 bases removed from V and 0 bases from J, the gap between germline ends came to 6 bases. The DNA of the CDR3 is TGTGCCAGCAAATCGGCAACTAATGAAAAACTGTTTTTT. It codes for CASKSATNEKLFF.

The chain has TRBV25-1 and TRBJ1-6; 7 bases line up with TRBD1. Trimming removed 4 bases from V and 7 bases from J; junction bases left unmatched: 7. Germline assignment: CDR1 MGHDK and CDR2 SYGVNS. The CDR3 covers 15 residues. The CDR3 region has the DNA TGTGCCAGCAGTGCGACAGGGCAAAGGAATTCACCCCTCCACTTT. It encodes CASSATGQRNSPLHF.

This rearrangement joins TRBV10-3 to TRBJ1-3, with TRBD1 matching 7 bases. This CDR3 spans 21 amino acids. CDR1 ENHRY and CDR2 SYGVKD come from the germline V gene. V shed 6 bases and J 0 bases; nucleotides not matched to a gene: 23. CDR3 nucleotide sequence: TGTGCCATCAGAGATAAAATCGAGACAGGGTCTATGGCCTACTCTGGAAACACCATATATTTT. This encodes CAIRDKIETGSMAYSGNTIYF.

The chain carries TRBV6-1 and TRBJ2-4; tentative D call: TRBD2 (6 bases). The CDR3 extends over 14 amino acids. CDR1 and CDR2 from the germline V gene are MNHNS and SASEGT. Trimming left V 1 base short and J 7 bases short, with 11 bases between. The CDR3 here is CASSEDGGRNIQYF. DNA of the CDR3: TGTGCCAGCAGTGAAGACGGAGGGAGGAACATTCAGTACTTC.

The chain uses TRBV18 and TRBJ2-7; possible D gene TRBD2, 5 bases. In germline, CDR1 is KGHSH, CDR2 LQKENI. V was cut by 0 bases and J by 2 bases, with 8 bases left in between. The CDR3 sequence is 14 residues long. CDR3 nucleotides: TGTGCCAGCTCACCACCGGGTAGCGCCTACGAGCAGTACTTC. Protein: CASSPPGSAYEQYF.

CDR3 in amino acids: CASSQTTGQGAVGANVLTF. In DNA, the CDR3 is TGCGCCAGCAGCCAAACTACAGGACAGGGGGCAGTAGGGGCCAACGTCCTGACTTTC. The V gene is TRBV4-3, the J gene TRBJ2-6; 11 bases are shared with TRBD1. Germline lookup yields CDR1 LGHNA and CDR2 YSLEER. This CDR3 has 19 residues. Unmatched junction bases numbered 10, after V lost 2 bases and J lost 4 bases.

This clone was seen a few times. CDR3 region: CASSVRGANTGELFF. The CDR3, as DNA: TGTGCCAGCAGCGTACGGGGGGCGAACACCGGGGAGCTGTTTTTT. V usage is TRBV9 and J usage is TRBJ2-2; 7 nucleotides align to TRBD2. This CDR3 has 15 amino acids. Trimming at V came to 1 base and at J to 0 bases, leaving 0 bases not matched to a gene. CDR1 and CDR2 from the germline V gene are SGDLS and YYNGEE.

The CDR3 protein is CASSQDLQGTGSPLHF. The CDR3 DNA reads TGTGCCAGCAGCCAAGATCTTCAGGGGACCGGTTCACCCCTCCACTTT. The chain links TRBV14 to TRBJ1-6; D is perhaps TRBD1 (6 bases). CDR3 size: 16 residues. Trimming shortened V by 0 bases and J by 9 bases, and 15 bases separated the two germline ends. Germline V gene lookup returns CDR1 SGHDN and CDR2 FVKESK.

This clone was detected a few times. The rearrangement links TRBV4-3 to TRBJ1-1; no clear D. CDR3 length: 13 amino acids. Germline assignment: CDR1 LGHNA and CDR2 YSLEER. The ends were cut back, 0 bases at V and 1 base at J, with 3 bases in the middle. This CDR3 reads CASSQERNTEAFF. The CDR3 DNA reads TGCGCCAGCAGCCAAGAGAGGAACACTGAAGCTTTCTTT.

The chain combines TRBV6-2 or TRBV6-3 with TRBJ2-5; 9 nucleotides align to TRBD1. The CDR3 covers 17 residues. The V segment lost 2 bases and the J segment 3 bases; nucleotides outside the gene matches: 10. CDR1 is MNHEY, CDR2 SVGEGT, per germline. CDR3 protein: CASSYQPGQGSKETQYF. CDR3 DNA: TGTGCCAGCAGTTACCAACCAGGACAGGGGTCAAAAGAGACCCAGTACTTC.

The rearrangement uses TRBV7-2 and TRBJ2-5, with 15 bases fitting TRBD2. CDR1 and CDR2 (germline): SGHTA, FQGNSA. Trimming took 6 bases from V and 5 from J; bases not matched to a gene: 4. This CDR3 contains 15 residues. The CDR3 loop is CASRVGLAGGETQYF. CDR3 DNA: TGTGCCAGCAGGGTTGGACTAGCGGGGGGGGAGACCCAGTACTTC.

This clone was found a few times. This same CDR3 is encoded by further DNA sequences in the sample. The chain uses TRBV5-4 and TRBJ2-2, with 7 bases matching TRBD2. Germline V gives CDR1 SGHNT, CDR2 YYREEE (reference sequence). This CDR3 has 13 residues. V lost 3 bases to trimming and J lost 6 bases; unmatched junction nucleotides: 2. The CDR3 sequence is CASSYAGAGELFF. Written as DNA, the CDR3 is TGTGCCAGCAGCTACGCGGGGGCCGGGGAGCTGTTTTTT.

The chain couples TRBV9 to TRBJ2-1; D may be TRBD2 (5 bases). CDR3 size: 13 residues. V was shortened by 3 bases and J by 4 bases, with 8 bases between the two germline ends. Per the germline V gene, CDR1 is SGDLS and CDR2 is YYNGEE. Written as DNA, the CDR3 is TGTGCCAGCAGCGCCCGACTATACAATGAGCAGTTCTTC. It translates to CASSARLYNEQFF.

The chain joins TRBV6-2 or TRBV6-3 to TRBJ2-4, with D possibly being TRBD1 (5 bases). The germline gives CDR1 MNHEY, CDR2 SVGEGT. The CDR3 consists of 12 residues. V lost 5 bases, J lost 6 bases, and 8 bases lay in between. In nucleotides, the CDR3 is TGTGCCAGCAGTACAACAGGAAACATTCAGTACTTC. Translated: CASSTTGNIQYF.

Remarks on this clone: The same CDR3 also results from other DNA sequences found in this sample. J is TRBJ1-2 and V is TRBV5-1, with a possible D match to TRBD1 (6 bases). V was clipped by 4 bases and J by 4 bases, with 11 bases between them. CDR3 size: 13 residues. Germline lookup yields CDR1 SGHRS and CDR2 YFSETQ. The DNA of the CDR3 is TGCGCCAGCAGCCTCGGACAGCTCTATGGCTACACCTTC. It yields the protein CASSLGQLYGYTF.

The chain uses TRBV4-2 and TRBJ2-1; D unresolved. With 0 bases removed from V and 2 bases from J, the gap between germline ends came to 5 bases. The CDR3 covers 14 residues. From germline, CDR1 is LGHNA and CDR2 YNFKEQ. This CDR3 is CASSQEQAYNEQFF. Written as DNA, the CDR3 is TGTGCCAGCAGCCAAGAGCAGGCCTACAATGAGCAGTTCTTC.

The chain recombines TRBV7-2 with TRBJ2-1, with TRBD2 identical over 11 bases. Germline V gene sequence: CDR1 SGHTA, CDR2 FQGNSA. CDR3 length: 19 amino acids. Trimming took 3 bases from V and 0 from J; bases not matched to a gene: 10. The CDR3 DNA sequence: TGTGCCAGCAGCTTCCTCTCCGGGACTAGCGGAAGCTCCTACAATGAGCAGTTCTTC. Encoded protein: CASSFLSGTSGSSYNEQFF.

The V gene is TRBV7-3, the J gene TRBJ1-1; D remains ambiguous. Germline V gene lookup returns CDR1 SGHTA and CDR2 FQGTGA. CDR3 length: 14 amino acids. Between the trimmed V and J ends, which lost 5 bases and 7 bases, there was a span of 17 bases. CDR3 loop: CASSLRRSAYEAFF. CDR3 bases: TGTGCCAGCAGCCTCCGACGCAGCGCCTATGAAGCTTTCTTT.

V gene TRBV18 combines with J gene TRBJ1-1; 9 bases match TRBD1. The CDR3 has 14 amino acids. In germline, CDR1 is KGHSH, CDR2 LQKENI. V lost 2 bases to trimming and J lost 3 bases; unmatched junction nucleotides: 1. CDR3 sequence: CASSPDRGYTEAFF. The CDR3 DNA reads TGTGCCAGCTCACCAGACAGGGGGTACACTGAAGCTTTCTTT.

This chain uses TRBV29-1 with TRBJ2-3; D uncertain. Looked up from germline, CDR1 is SQVTM and CDR2 is ANQGSEA. V shed 3 bases and J shed 5 bases, with 9 bases lying between them. The CDR3 runs 12 residues. Written as DNA, the CDR3 is TGCAGCGTTGAGGGCAGAAAAGATACGCAGTATTTT. Amino acids: CSVEGRKDTQYF.

V is TRBV5-8 and J is TRBJ2-5; 8 bases fit TRBD2. This CDR3 has 16 amino acids. Germline loops: CDR1 SGHTS, CDR2 YDEGEE. The V and J ends lost 2 bases and 9 bases, in that order; junction bases with no gene match: 15. CDR3 sequence: CASSFRTSPPISAQYF. CDR3 DNA sequence: TGTGCCAGCAGCTTTAGGACTAGCCCTCCGATTTCGGCCCAGTACTTC.

This chain connects TRBV6-5 to TRBJ2-7, with 12 bases that match TRBD2. There are 15 residues in the CDR3. Germline V lookup: CDR1 MNHEY, CDR2 SVGAGI. V lost 5 bases and J lost 2; bases outside the gene matches: 4. CDR3 bases: TGTGCCAGCAGTATTCGGACTAGCGGGACCTACGAGCAGTACTTC. This encodes CASSIRTSGTYEQYF.